Following are 29 T cell receptor beta chains from one sample sequenced in a study of identical twins (dated by TCRdb to the mid-2010s). Library prep was done by 5' RACE. The instrument given in TCRdb is Illumina HiSeq 2000. TCRdb's own reprocessing of the public reads used fastp at Q25 and MiXCR and kept productive beta chains. Entries are consolidated by CDR3 protein sequence, retaining the most common genes and DNA. Present in this sample are 1.5 million or so distinct CDR3 sequences, 32% of which were seen just once. The top ten clonotypes cover 0.27% of the sample. Sequencing input: cord blood. All receptors come from a newborn girl in good health.

V usage is TRBV6-5 and J usage is TRBJ2-1, with TRBD2 identical over 10 bases. This CDR3 spans 16 amino acids. Looked up from germline, CDR1 is MNHEY and CDR2 is SVGAGI. V lost 2 bases, J lost 3 bases, and 4 bases stayed unmatched. For the CDR3, the DNA is TGTGCCAGCAGTTACGAACTAGCGGGAAACTACAATGAGCAGTTCTTC. Encoded protein: CASSYELAGNYNEQFF.

This sequence joins TRBV7-7 and TRBJ2-2; no clear D gene. Looked up from germline, CDR1 is SSHAT and CDR2 is FNYEAQ (reference sequence). This CDR3 region has 17 residues. V was clipped by 5 bases and J by 0 bases, with 16 bases between them. CDR3 residues: CASSRCPHCSNTGELFF. The CDR3 DNA reads as TGTGCCAGCAGCCGATGTCCACATTGTTCGAACACCGGGGAGCTGTTTTTT. Together with reference TRBV7-7 and TRBJ2-2, the CDR3 gives the full variable domain: GAGVSQSPRYKVTKRGQDVTLRCDPISSHATLYWYQQALGQGPEFLTYFNYEAQPDKSGLPSDRFSAERPEGSISTLTIQRTEQRDSAMYRCASSRCPHCSNTGELFFGEGSRLTVL.

In this sample, this clonotype turned up a few times. The rearrangement links TRBV14 to TRBJ1-2, with 9 bases lining up with TRBD1. Germline V gene sequence: CDR1 SGHDN, CDR2 FVKESK. J was trimmed by 8 bases and V by 4 bases; bases with no gene match: 8. This CDR3 has 14 residues. The DNA for the CDR3 is TGTGCCAGCAGCCGACAGGGGACAGGGATGGGCTACACCTTC. Residues: CASSRQGTGMGYTF. The whole variable domain, filled in from reference TRBV14 and TRBJ1-2, reads EAGVTQFPSHSVIEKGQTVTLRCDPISGHDNLYWYRRVMGKEIKFLLHFVKESKQDESGMPNNRFLAERTGGTYSTLKVQPAELEDSGVYFCASSRQGTGMGYTFGSGTRLTVV.

There are a few counts of this clonotype. The chain couples TRBV4-1 to TRBJ2-4; D is uncertain. CDR3 size: 14 residues. Trimming pared 1 base from V and 4 bases from J, leaving 8 bases between. CDR1 and CDR2 from the germline V gene are MGHRA and YSYEKL. The CDR3: CASSQAYPKNIQYF. CDR3 bases: TGCGCCAGCAGCCAAGCCTACCCTAAAAACATTCAGTACTTC.

The genes are TRBV28 and TRBJ1-1, with 8 bases that match TRBD1. This CDR3 contains 13 residues. V lost 6 bases, J lost 5 bases, and 5 bases stayed unmatched. CDR1 MDHEN and CDR2 SYDVKM come from the germline V gene. CDR3 coding DNA: TGTGCCAGCAGGCCAGGGGGCAGGACTGAAGCTTTCTTT. This encodes CASRPGGRTEAFF.

J is TRBJ1-2 and V is TRBV6-1; possibly TRBD1 for D (6 bases). The CDR3 is 15 residues long. V shed 1 base and J shed 1 base, with 10 bases lying between them. Germline CDR1 MNHNS, CDR2 SASEGT. As DNA, the CDR3 is TGTGCCAGCAGTGAAGGGGGACACCTTAACTATGGCTACACCTTC. Residues: CASSEGGHLNYGYTF.

This clonotype has a handful of counts. V gene TRBV3-1 combines with J gene TRBJ1-4; 8 bases line up with TRBD1. The ends lost 3 bases at V and 5 bases at J; junction bases unmatched: 2. Germline loops: CDR1 LGHDT, CDR2 YNNKEL (reference sequence). This CDR3 is built from 14 residues. In nucleotides, the CDR3 is TGTGCCAGCAGCCAGAGGACAGGGAATGAAAAACTGTTTTTT. It encodes CASSQRTGNEKLFF.

V and J are TRBV12-3 or TRBV12-4 and TRBJ2-7; TRBD2 aligns across 7 bases. CDR3 size: 14 residues. V lost 6 bases and J lost 7; bases outside the gene matches: 12. The CDR3 DNA sequence: TGTGCCAGCAGAAAAATGACCGGGGGGTATGAGCAGTACTTC. Protein: CASRKMTGGYEQYF.

The gene calls are TRBV7-2 and TRBJ2-3; D call uncertain. V was pared by 7 bases and J by 1 base, with 18 bases between. Germline V gene lookup returns CDR1 SGHTA and CDR2 FQGNSA. This CDR3 comprises 16 residues. CDR3 sequence reads: CASTNWLVVGTDTQYF. The CDR3 DNA reads TGTGCCAGCACCAATTGGTTGGTTGTAGGCACAGATACGCAGTATTTT.

As concerns this clonotype: Its ends do not fully match the called genes, so a read error is possible. The V gene is TRBV5-1, the J gene TRBJ2-1, with D perhaps matching TRBD1 (5 bases). From germline, CDR1 is SGHRS and CDR2 YFSETQ. The CDR3 loop spans 16 amino acids. CDR3 amino acids: CASSFMGPLSHNEQFF. DNA for the CDR3: TGCGCCAGCAGCTTTATGGGGCCGCTCTCCCACAATGAGCAGTTCTTC.

This chain links TRBV5-6 with TRBJ2-1; TRBD2 aligns across 10 bases. Losses at the gene ends were 5 bases for V and 4 bases for J; bases not matched to a gene: 6. The CDR3 spans 15 residues. The germline V gene has CDR1 SGHDT and CDR2 YYEEEE. For the CDR3, the DNA is TGTGCCAGCAGGTCCGGGACTAGCGCGTACAATGAGCAGTTCTTC. This gives the protein CASRSGTSAYNEQFF.

This clonotype has a single count. The chain couples TRBV7-9 to TRBJ2-6; D might be TRBD1 (6 bases). Looked up from germline, CDR1 is SEHNR and CDR2 is FQNEAQ (reference sequence). The CDR3 is 15 amino acids. Trimming pared 1 base from V and 2 bases from J, leaving 6 bases between. The CDR3 DNA reads TGTGCCAGCAGCTTAGGGGACACTGGGGCCAACGTCCTGACTTTC. It encodes CASSLGDTGANVLTF.

CDR3 protein: CAISELGPPNGYTF. In DNA, the CDR3 is TGTGCCATCAGTGAGCTGGGACCCCCAAATGGCTACACCTTC. The V and J genes are TRBV10-3 and TRBJ1-2; tentative D call: TRBD1 (5 bases). The CDR3 runs to 14 residues. Germline V CDR1 and CDR2: ENHRY, SYGVKD. The ends were cut back, 2 bases at V and 6 bases at J, with 13 bases in the middle.

In its sample, this clonotype was seen a few times. The chain recombines TRBV9 with TRBJ2-7; D tentatively fits TRBD1 or TRBD2 (5 bases each). Germline V gives CDR1 SGDLS, CDR2 YYNGEE. Trimming left V 6 bases short and J 0 bases short, with 16 bases between. The CDR3 totals 15 residues. CDR3 sequence (DNA): TGTGCCAGCACCGTGGGGGAAGGGTTCTCCTACGAGCAGTACTTC. Amino acids: CASTVGEGFSYEQYF.

This clonotype has a handful of counts. The genes are TRBV14 and TRBJ2-2, with D possibly TRBD2 on 6 matching bases. The V end lost 4 bases, the J end lost 1 base, and 7 bases lay between the germline ends. The CDR3 is 14 residues long. Germline V gene lookup returns CDR1 SGHDN and CDR2 FVKESK. CDR3 bases: TGTGCCAGCAGCCCCGGGAGGAACACCGGGGAGCTGTTTTTT. This translates into CASSPGRNTGELFF.

This clonotype was seen more than once but under ten times. The chain couples TRBV20-1 to TRBJ2-3, with D maybe TRBD2 (6 bases). V shed 3 bases and J shed 0 bases, with 10 bases lying between them. Germline V CDR1 and CDR2: DFQATT, SNEGSKA (reference sequence). The CDR3 extends over 14 amino acids. Here the CDR3 reads CSASIGTSTDTQYF. In DNA, the CDR3 is TGCAGTGCTAGTATCGGGACTAGCACAGATACGCAGTATTTT.

The sample holds a few counts of this clonotype. The rearrangement links TRBV24-1 to TRBJ1-1, with no clear D. This CDR3 spans 13 amino acids. Per the germline V gene, CDR1 is KGHDR and CDR2 is SFDVKD. V was trimmed by 9 bases and J by 4 bases, leaving 14 bases between them. The CDR3 here is CATQGYLSTEAFF. CDR3 nucleotides: TGTGCCACCCAAGGGTACCTGAGCACTGAAGCTTTCTTT.

The chain joins TRBV20-1 to TRBJ1-1, with D perhaps matching TRBD1 (5 bases). The V gene lost 5 bases and the J gene lost 6 bases, with 16 bases spanning the gap. Germline loops: CDR1 DFQATT, CDR2 SNEGSKA (reference sequence). The CDR3 loop spans 13 amino acids. CDR3 bases: TGCAGTGCTTACCAGGGCCCGGGGGCTGAAGCTTTCTTT. Protein sequence: CSAYQGPGAEAFF.

The table lists this clonotype with a few counts. This chain uses TRBV7-2 with TRBJ1-2, with TRBD1 matching over 8 bases. Germline values: CDR1 SGHTA, CDR2 FQGNSA. The CDR3 spans 14 residues. V shed 3 bases, J shed 5 bases, and the junction held 5 bases outside the gene matches. The CDR3 region has the DNA TGTGCCAGCAGCTTCCAGGGGGCGTTTTATGGCTACACCTTC. As protein: CASSFQGAFYGYTF.

The rearrangement joins TRBV10-3 to TRBJ2-7; 8 bases match TRBD2. Per the germline V gene, CDR1 is ENHRY and CDR2 is SYGVKD. J lost 4 bases, V lost 10 bases, and 9 bases had no gene match. The CDR3 is 13 amino acids. The CDR3 DNA reads TGTGCCACCGGACTAGCTTCACCTTACGAGCAGTACTTC. Translated: CATGLASPYEQYF.

This clonotype occurred a few times. The chain recombines TRBV20-1 with TRBJ1-2; D gene unclear. The CDR3 is made up of 13 amino acids. The ends were cut back, 3 bases at V and 8 bases at J, with 16 bases in the middle. Per germline, CDR1 DFQATT and CDR2 SNEGSKA (reference sequence). CDR3 residues: CSASNPPVGGYTF. The CDR3 DNA is TGCAGTGCTAGTAATCCCCCGGTGGGAGGCTACACCTTC.

J is TRBJ2-7 and V is TRBV7-2, with 9 nucleotides matching TRBD2. With V trimmed by 5 bases and J by 7 bases, 15 bases remained unmatched. The CDR3 is 16 residues long. Germline CDR1 SGHTA, CDR2 FQGNSA. CDR3 in amino acids: CASSPSFSGSYNEQYF. CDR3 DNA: TGTGCCAGCAGCCCTAGTTTTAGCGGGAGCTACAATGAGCAGTACTTC.

Remarks on this clonotype: The junction shows a germline mismatch at one end, possibly a read error. The rearrangement uses TRBV4-2 and TRBJ2-3; 11 bases are a match to TRBD2. Germline loops: CDR1 LGHNA, CDR2 YNFKEQ. The CDR3 has 17 residues. The CDR3 nucleotides read TGTACCAGCAGCCAAGGGGTAGCGGGAGGGCGCACAGATACGCAGTATTTT. Its protein is CTSSQGVAGGRTDTQYF.

The CDR3 nucleotides are TGCGCCGATAATTCACCCCTCCACTTT. It is translated as CADNSPLHF. The chain is built from TRBV5-1 and TRBJ1-6; D gene ambiguous. The ends were cut back, 10 bases at V and 5 bases at J, with 1 base in the middle. Germline CDR1 is SGHRS and CDR2 is YFSETQ. The CDR3 is 9 residues long.

This sequence joins TRBV15 and TRBJ2-2; D is possibly TRBD2 (6 bases). The CDR3 consists of 17 residues. CDR1 and CDR2 from the germline V gene are LNHNV and YYDKDF (reference sequence). The V and J ends lost 1 base and 1 base respectively, with 13 bases between them. The CDR3 DNA follows: TGTGCCACCAGCAGAGGATTGGATAGCGGGAACACCGGGGAGCTGTTTTTT. Residues: CATSRGLDSGNTGELFF.

Only a few counts were recorded for this clonotype. The CDR3 region has the DNA TGTGCCAGCAGTCTCGGACTAGCGGGGGTCACCGGGGAGCTGTTTTTT. Amino acids: CASSLGLAGVTGELFF. J is TRBJ2-2 and V is TRBV12-3 or TRBV12-4, with TRBD2 matching over 13 bases. The CDR3 consists of 16 residues. The V gene end was trimmed by 5 bases and the J gene end by 4 bases; junction bases not matched to a gene: 4.

This chain joins TRBV11-2 and TRBJ1-4; D call uncertain. In germline, CDR1 is SGHAT, CDR2 FQNNGV. V was cut by 4 bases and J by 7 bases, with 10 bases left in between. This CDR3 spans 13 amino acids. In nucleotides, the CDR3 is TGTGCCAGCAGCTGGTCTCTTCGTGAAAAACTGTTTTTT. Translating gives CASSWSLREKLFF.

In its sample, this clonotype was seen once. The rearrangement joins TRBV5-1 to TRBJ2-5; D possibly corresponds to TRBD1 (6 bases). Trimming shortened V by 0 bases and J by 11 bases, and 23 bases separated the two germline ends. This CDR3 is 16 amino acids long. Germline V gene data show CDR1 as SGHRS and CDR2 as YFSETQ. The CDR3 DNA sequence: TGCGCCAGCAGCTTGGCCAGGGGTTATACAATCGATGAGCAGTACTTC. Its protein is CASSLARGYTIDEQYF.

V usage is TRBV2 and J usage is TRBJ2-4; D could derive from TRBD1 or TRBD2 (5 bases each). The germline gives CDR1 SNHLY, CDR2 FYNNEI. V lost 4 bases and J lost 0, with 13 bases in between. This CDR3 comprises 16 residues. CDR3 coding DNA: TGTGCCAGCAGTGCGGGGCTAGTCCTAGCCAAAAACATTCAGTACTTC. It specifies CASSAGLVLAKNIQYF.